Included here is one T cell receptor beta chain sequence, with context. The germline V gene encodes CDR1 SEHNR and CDR2 FQNEAQ (reference sequence). This CDR3 has 17 residues. V lost 1 base and J 3 bases, leaving 17 bases between the germline ends. As processed by the authors: Nucleated cell counts were estimated from reference gene primer amplification. Here immunoSEQ multiplex PCR was the method, and the copy in TCRdb shows in-frame clones only, minus some. Clone size and the V and J calls come from that table; the DNA yielded D and trimming. The table shows 75,000 or so clones, with roughly 80% occurring only once. This entry belongs to a study of blood T cell repertoires in COVID-19. Looking at the study overall: T cells, B-cell-depleted T cells, or PBMCs provided the cDNA or gDNA that served as material.

The chain joins TRBV7-9 to TRBJ2-3; tentative D call: TRBD1 (6 bases). Sequencing input: peripheral blood. The receptor's source is a woman of 80 years or more with acute or convalescent COVID-19. The CDR3 region has the DNA TGTGCCAGCAGCTTAGGGACAGCTCCATTCGGAACAGATACGCAGTATTTT. Protein product: CASSLGTAPFGTDTQYF.